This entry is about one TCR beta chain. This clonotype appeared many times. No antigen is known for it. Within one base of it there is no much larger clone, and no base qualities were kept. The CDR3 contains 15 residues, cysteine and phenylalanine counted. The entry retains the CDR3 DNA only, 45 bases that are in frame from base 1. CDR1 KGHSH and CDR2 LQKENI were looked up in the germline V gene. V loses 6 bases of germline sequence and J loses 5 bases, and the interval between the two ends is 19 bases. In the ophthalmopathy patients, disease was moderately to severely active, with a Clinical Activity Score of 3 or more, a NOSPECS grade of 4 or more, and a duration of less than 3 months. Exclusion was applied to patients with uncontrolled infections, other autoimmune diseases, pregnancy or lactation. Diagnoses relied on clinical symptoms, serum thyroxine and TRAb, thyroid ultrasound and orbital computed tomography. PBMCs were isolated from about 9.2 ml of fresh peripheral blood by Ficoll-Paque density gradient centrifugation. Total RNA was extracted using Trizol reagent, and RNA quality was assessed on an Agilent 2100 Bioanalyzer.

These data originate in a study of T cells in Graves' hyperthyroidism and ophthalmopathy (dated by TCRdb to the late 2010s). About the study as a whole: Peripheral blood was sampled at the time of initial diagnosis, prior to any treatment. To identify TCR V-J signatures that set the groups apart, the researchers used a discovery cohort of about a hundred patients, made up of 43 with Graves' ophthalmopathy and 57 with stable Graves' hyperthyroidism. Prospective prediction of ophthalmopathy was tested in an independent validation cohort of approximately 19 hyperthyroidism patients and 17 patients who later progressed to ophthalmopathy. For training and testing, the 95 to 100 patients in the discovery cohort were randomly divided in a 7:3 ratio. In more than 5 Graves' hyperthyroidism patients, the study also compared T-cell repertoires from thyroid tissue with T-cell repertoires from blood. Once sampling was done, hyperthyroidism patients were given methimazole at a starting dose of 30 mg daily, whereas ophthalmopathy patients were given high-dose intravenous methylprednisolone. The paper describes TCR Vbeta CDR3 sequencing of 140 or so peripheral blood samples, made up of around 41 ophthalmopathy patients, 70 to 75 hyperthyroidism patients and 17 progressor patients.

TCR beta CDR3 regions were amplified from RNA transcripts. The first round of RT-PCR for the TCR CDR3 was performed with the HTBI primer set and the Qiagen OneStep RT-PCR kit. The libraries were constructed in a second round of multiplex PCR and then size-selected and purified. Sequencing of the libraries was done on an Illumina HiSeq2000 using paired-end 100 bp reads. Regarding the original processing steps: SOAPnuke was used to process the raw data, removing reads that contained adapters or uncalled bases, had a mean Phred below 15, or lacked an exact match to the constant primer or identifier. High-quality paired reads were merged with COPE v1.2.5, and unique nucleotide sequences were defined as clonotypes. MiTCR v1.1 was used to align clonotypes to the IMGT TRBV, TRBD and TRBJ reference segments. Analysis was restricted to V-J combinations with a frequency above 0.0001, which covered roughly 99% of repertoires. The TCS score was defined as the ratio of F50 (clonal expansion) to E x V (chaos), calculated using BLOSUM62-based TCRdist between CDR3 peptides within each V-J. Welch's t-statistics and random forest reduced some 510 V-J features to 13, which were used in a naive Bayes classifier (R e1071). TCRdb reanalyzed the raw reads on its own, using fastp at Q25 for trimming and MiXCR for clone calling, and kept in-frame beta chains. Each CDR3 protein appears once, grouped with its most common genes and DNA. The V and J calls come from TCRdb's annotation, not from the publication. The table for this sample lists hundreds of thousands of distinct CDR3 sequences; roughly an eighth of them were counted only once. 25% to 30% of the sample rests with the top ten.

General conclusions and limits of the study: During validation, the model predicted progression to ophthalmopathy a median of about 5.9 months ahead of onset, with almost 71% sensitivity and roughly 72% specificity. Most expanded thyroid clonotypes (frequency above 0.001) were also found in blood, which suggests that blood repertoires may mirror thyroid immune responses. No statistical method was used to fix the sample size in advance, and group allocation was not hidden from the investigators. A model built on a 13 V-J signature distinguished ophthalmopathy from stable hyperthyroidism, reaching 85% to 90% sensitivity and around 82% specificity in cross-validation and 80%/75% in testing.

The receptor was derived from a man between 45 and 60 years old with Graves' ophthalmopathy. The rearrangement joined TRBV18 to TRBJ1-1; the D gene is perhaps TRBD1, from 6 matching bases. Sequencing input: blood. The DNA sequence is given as TGTGCCAGCTCTGTGAAGGGGGGGCGGGAGACTGAAGCTTTCTTT. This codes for CASSVKGGRETEAFF.